Below, 17 T cell receptor beta chains from the same sample are listed, as sequenced in a study of cytomegalovirus exposure and HLA in healthy donors (dated by TCRdb to about 2017). Library prep was done by the immunoSEQ multiplex PCR assay. For the multiplex PCR, a mixture combining 60 forward primers for TCR Vbeta segments and 13 reverse primers for TCR Jbeta segments was used. TCRdb retrieved this table from immuneACCESS and kept in-frame rearrangements only. Not all clones are present; in checked studies, unresolved V genes account for under half, and no reason is known for the remainder. Counted in this sample were 60,000 to 85,000 clones; about 79% of them appeared once. The ten largest clones represent around 18% of the sample. The sequenced sample was PBMCs. The receptor source for this set is a man between 65 and 85 years old in good health and CMV-seropositive.

The chain carries TRBV19 and TRBJ2-2, with 7 bases matching TRBD1. Germline trimming cut 9 bases from V and 5 bases from J; bases unmatched to any gene: 3. The CDR3 covers 12 residues. Germline V gene lookup returns CDR1 LNHDA and CDR2 SQIVND (reference sequence). The CDR3 bases are TGTGCCAGCAAGGACAGGACCGGGGAGCTGTTTTTT. This gives the protein CASKDRTGELFF.

The chain employs TRBV9 and TRBJ2-3; D possibly corresponds to TRBD1 (6 bases). The CDR3 is made up of 14 amino acids. V gave up 4 bases and J gave up 6 bases, with 15 bases separating them. The germline gives CDR1 SGDLS, CDR2 YYNGEE. The CDR3 reads CASSTRPQGDTQYF. In DNA form, the CDR3 reads TGTGCCAGCAGCACTCGGCCACAGGGTGATACGCAGTATTTT.

The V and J genes are TRBV10-2 and TRBJ2-7; TRBD2 matches at 7 bases. In germline, CDR1 is WSHSY, CDR2 SAAADI. The CDR3 consists of 12 residues. V dropped 8 bases and J dropped 7; count of bases not matched to a gene: 8. The chain's CDR3 is CASSGRGREQYF. The CDR3, as DNA: TGCGCCAGCTCTGGGCGGGGGAGGGAGCAGTACTTC.

The V and J genes are TRBV28 and TRBJ2-7; 7 bases fit TRBD2. Germline loops: CDR1 MDHEN, CDR2 SYDVKM. This CDR3 comprises 13 residues. V shed 3 bases and J 6 bases; nucleotides not matched to a gene: 5. The CDR3 is CASSFQRESEQYF. The CDR3 region has the DNA TGTGCCAGCAGTTTCCAGCGGGAAAGCGAGCAGTACTTC.

The chain links TRBV28 to TRBJ2-1; a weak D match, TRBD1 (6 bases). This CDR3 contains 14 residues. Germline V gene data show CDR1 as MDHEN and CDR2 as SYDVKM. Trimming removed 5 bases from V and 4 bases from J, with 12 bases in between. The CDR3 DNA is TGTGCCAGCAGTCCCCGGGACATTTACAATGAGCAGTTCTTC. Its translation is CASSPRDIYNEQFF.

The chain uses TRBV15 and TRBJ1-5; 9 bases align to TRBD1. The CDR3 has 16 residues. Germline V lookup: CDR1 LNHNV, CDR2 YYDKDF (reference sequence). Trimming at V came to 3 bases and at J to 4 bases, leaving 7 bases not matched to a gene. The CDR3 spells CATSRTSGTGNQPQHF. The CDR3, as DNA: TGTGCCACCAGCAGGACCTCCGGGACAGGGAATCAGCCCCAGCATTTT.

The count of this clone is one. The genes are TRBV5-6 and TRBJ2-7, with TRBD2 as a possible D gene (5 bases). The germline CDR1 and CDR2 sequences are SGHDT and YYEEEE. V was clipped by 1 base and J by 7 bases, with 12 bases between them. The CDR3 covers 13 residues. The CDR3 spells CASSLSPGGEQYF. Written as DNA, the CDR3 is TGTGCCAGCAGCTTGAGCCCGGGCGGGGAGCAGTACTTC.

The chain uses TRBV4-1 and TRBJ2-1, with 14 bases matching TRBD2. V was pared by 0 bases and J by 9 bases, with 10 bases of the junction left unmatched. The CDR3 covers 18 residues. CDR1 and CDR2 (germline): MGHRA, YSYEKL. The chain's CDR3 is CASSQDPSTSGRAAEQFF. CDR3 nucleotide sequence: TGCGCCAGCAGCCAAGATCCCTCGACTAGCGGGAGGGCAGCTGAGCAGTTCTTC.

This chain uses TRBV7-2 with TRBJ1-3, with a weak D call TRBD1 (5 bases). The CDR3 covers 14 residues. The germline V gene has CDR1 SGHTA and CDR2 FQGNSA. Trimming took off 4 bases at V and 0 bases at J, with 7 bases between the two ends. The CDR3 loop is CASSSRGSGNTIYF. CDR3 coding DNA: TGTGCCAGCAGCTCTAGGGGCTCTGGAAACACCATATATTTT.

J is TRBJ1-2 and V is TRBV19; 10 nucleotides match TRBD1. The CDR3 is 15 amino acids. Per the germline V gene, CDR1 is LNHDA and CDR2 is SQIVND (reference sequence). The J segment lost 1 base and the V segment lost 5 bases, leaving 4 bases of the junction unmatched. CDR3: CASSATGGFNYGYTF. The CDR3 region has the DNA TGTGCCAGTAGTGCGACAGGGGGCTTTAACTATGGCTACACCTTC.

The chain joins TRBV27 to TRBJ2-4; 10 bases align to TRBD1. J was trimmed by 7 bases and V by 5 bases; bases with no gene match: 5. The CDR3 spans 14 residues. Germline V gene sequence: CDR1 MNHEY, CDR2 SMNVEV (reference sequence). The CDR3 sequence: CASSRDRGPNIQYF. As DNA, the CDR3 is TGTGCCAGCAGTCGGGACAGGGGTCCGAACATTCAGTACTTC.

The chain is built from TRBV10-1 and TRBJ1-1; 11 bases fit TRBD1. The germline V gene has CDR1 WNHNN and CDR2 SYGVQD (reference sequence). With 4 bases clipped from V and 4 bases from J, the junction kept 5 bases outside the gene matches. CDR3 size: 15 residues. The CDR3 is CASSGGTGGFTEAFF. The CDR3 coding sequence is TGCGCCAGCAGTGGGGGGACAGGGGGATTCACTGAAGCTTTCTTT.

This chain uses TRBV6-4 with TRBJ1-6, with D possibly matching TRBD1 (5 bases). V lost 6 bases and J 6 bases, leaving 9 bases between the germline ends. Germline V lookup: CDR1 MRHNA, CDR2 SNTAGT. The CDR3 is 13 amino acids. The CDR3 sequence: CASSREANSPLHF. The CDR3 DNA reads TGTGCCAGCAGCAGGGAAGCTAATTCACCCCTCCACTTT.

The rearrangement links TRBV14 to TRBJ1-1; D is unresolved. Deletions cut 4 bases from V and 6 bases from J, with 18 bases between. Germline CDR1 reads SGHDN; CDR2 reads FVKESK. CDR3 length: 15 amino acids. CDR3 coding DNA: TGTGCCAGCAGCCTCAGAGGGCAGGTTAATTCTGAAGCTTTCTTT. Translating gives CASSLRGQVNSEAFF.

The chain carries TRBV7-9 and TRBJ1-1; TRBD1 agrees at 8 bases. The CDR3 contains 14 residues. Trimming cost V 4 bases and J 6 bases; bases outside gene matches: 7. From germline, CDR1 is SEHNR and CDR2 FQNEAQ (reference sequence). This CDR3 reads CASSWYDRGPEAFF. The CDR3 nucleotides read TGTGCCAGCAGCTGGTACGACAGGGGACCTGAAGCTTTCTTT.

The chain employs TRBV7-2 and TRBJ2-5, with 12 bases identical to TRBD2. The J call is in doubt because the DNA end fits TRBJ2-7 better. CDR3 length: 16 residues. Germline V CDR1 and CDR2: SGHTA, FQGNSA. The CDR3 loop is CASSASLAGGPHEQYF. CDR3 DNA: TGTGCCAGCAGCGCGTCTCTAGCGGGGGGGCCCCACGAGCAGTACTTC.

The V and J genes are TRBV14 and TRBJ2-7; D is perhaps TRBD1 (6 bases). From germline, CDR1 is SGHDN and CDR2 FVKESK. The ends were cut back, 3 bases at V and 2 bases at J, with 11 bases in the middle. This CDR3 region has 14 residues. CDR3 sequence: CASSHTGFAYEQYF. The CDR3 region has the DNA TGTGCCAGCAGCCATACAGGGTTCGCCTACGAGCAGTACTTC.